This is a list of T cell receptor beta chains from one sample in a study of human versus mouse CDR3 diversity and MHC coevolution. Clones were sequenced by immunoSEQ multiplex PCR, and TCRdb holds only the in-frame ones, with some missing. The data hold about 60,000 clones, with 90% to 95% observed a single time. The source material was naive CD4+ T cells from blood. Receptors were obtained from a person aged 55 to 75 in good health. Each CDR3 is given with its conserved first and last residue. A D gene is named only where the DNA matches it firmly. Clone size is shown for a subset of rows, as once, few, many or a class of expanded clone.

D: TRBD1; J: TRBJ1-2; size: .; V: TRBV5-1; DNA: TGCGCCAGCAACCCATCCGGACAGGGGGCGTTTGGCTACACCTTC; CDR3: CASNPSGQGAFGYTF
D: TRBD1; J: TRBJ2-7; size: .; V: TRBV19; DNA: TGTGCCACCACCGGGACAGGGGATTACGAGCAGTACTTC; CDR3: CATTGTGDYEQYF
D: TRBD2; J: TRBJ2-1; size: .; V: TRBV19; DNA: TGTGCCTTAACGGGGACTAGCGGCCCTAGCAATGAGCAGTTCTTC; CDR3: CALTGTSGPSNEQFF
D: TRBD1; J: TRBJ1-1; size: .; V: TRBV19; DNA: TGTGCCAGTAGTATCGGACAGGGGACCGCGAACACTGAAGCTTTCTTT; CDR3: CASSIGQGTANTEAFF
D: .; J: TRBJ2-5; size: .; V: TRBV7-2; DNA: TGTGCCAGCGGCCGGGGTAGTCAAGAGACCCAGTACTTC; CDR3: CASGRGSQETQYF
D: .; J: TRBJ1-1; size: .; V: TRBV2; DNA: TGTGCCAGCAAGTGGGGGCAGGGCGGTTCTGAAGCTTTCTTT; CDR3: CASKWGQGGSEAFF
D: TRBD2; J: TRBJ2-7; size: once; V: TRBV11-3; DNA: TGTGCCAGCAGCTTTGTAGGGGAGGGAGTCAACGAGCAGTACTTC; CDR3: CASSFVGEGVNEQYF
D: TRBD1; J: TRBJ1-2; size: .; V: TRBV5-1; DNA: TGCGCCAGCAGCACGGGACAGAACTATGGCTACACCTTC; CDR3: CASSTGQNYGYTF
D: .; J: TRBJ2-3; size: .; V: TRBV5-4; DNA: TGTGCCAGCGGTCTACAGGTTGGGAGCACAGATACGCAGTATTTT; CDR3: CASGLQVGSTDTQYF
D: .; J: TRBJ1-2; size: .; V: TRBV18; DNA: TGTGCCAGCTCAGAAGACAGGCTGGATGGCTACACCTTC; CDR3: CASSEDRLDGYTF
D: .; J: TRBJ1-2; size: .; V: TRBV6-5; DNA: TGTGCCAGCAGGCCCCAGGGGAGCTATGGCTACACCTTC; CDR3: CASRPQGSYGYTF
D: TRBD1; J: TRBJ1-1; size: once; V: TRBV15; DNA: TGTGCCACCAGCAGAACCCGGGACAGGGGGCAAGGTGAAGCTTTCTTT; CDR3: CATSRTRDRGQGEAFF
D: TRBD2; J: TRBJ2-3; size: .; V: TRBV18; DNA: TGTGCCAGCTCACCACCGACAAGTAGTGCTAGCGGGATTGATACGCAGTATTTT; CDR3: CASSPPTSSASGIDTQYF
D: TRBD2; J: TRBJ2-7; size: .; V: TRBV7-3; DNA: TGTGCCAGCAGCCCCCGGACTAGCGGGAGCTCCTACGAGCAGTACTTC; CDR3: CASSPRTSGSSYEQYF
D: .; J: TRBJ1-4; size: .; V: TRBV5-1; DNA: TGCGCCAGCAGTGCGGGGGGCGCGGGGGAAAAACTGTTTTTT; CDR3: CASSAGGAGEKLFF
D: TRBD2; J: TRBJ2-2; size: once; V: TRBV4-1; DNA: TGCGCCAGCAGCCAAGAAGAGCTAGCGGGAGTCGGCACCGGGGAGCTGTTTTTT; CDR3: CASSQEELAGVGTGELFF
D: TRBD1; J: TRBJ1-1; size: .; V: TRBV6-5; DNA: TGTGCCAGCAGGGGGACAGGGGGCCGTCGGACTGAAGCTTTCTTT; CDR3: CASRGTGGRRTEAFF
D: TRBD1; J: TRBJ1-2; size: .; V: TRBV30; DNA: TGTGCCTGGGGCCGGGACAGGGGATTCGGCTACACCTTC; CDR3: CAWGRDRGFGYTF
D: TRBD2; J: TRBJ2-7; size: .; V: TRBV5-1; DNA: TGCGCCAGCAGCAACGGCGGGAGGGCCTCCGAGCAGTACTTC; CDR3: CASSNGGRASEQYF
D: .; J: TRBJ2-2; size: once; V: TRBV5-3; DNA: TGTGCCAGAAGCTGGCCCCGGGAAGTCAACACCGGGGAGCTGTTTTTT; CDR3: CARSWPREVNTGELFF
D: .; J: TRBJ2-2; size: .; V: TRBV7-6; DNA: TGTGCCAGCAGCTTAGCGGCAGCGAACACCGGGGAGCTGTTTTTT; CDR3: CASSLAAANTGELFF
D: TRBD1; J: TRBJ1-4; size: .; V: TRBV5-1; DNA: TGCGCCAGCAGCCCCGGACAGGGAGGTGAAAAACTGTTTTTT; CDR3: CASSPGQGGEKLFF
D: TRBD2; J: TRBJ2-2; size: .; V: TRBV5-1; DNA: TGCGCCAGCAGCACCCTGGGGGGGACCGGGGAGCTGTTTTTT; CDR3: CASSTLGGTGELFF
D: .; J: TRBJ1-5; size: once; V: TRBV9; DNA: TGTGCCAGCAGCGAAGGGGTTGGGGGAGGCATCAATCAGCCCCAGCATTTT; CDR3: CASSEGVGGGINQPQHF
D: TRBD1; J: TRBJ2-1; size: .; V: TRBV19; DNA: TGTGCCAGTAGTATAGAGGACAGGCGATACAATGAGCAGTTCTTC; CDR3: CASSIEDRRYNEQFF
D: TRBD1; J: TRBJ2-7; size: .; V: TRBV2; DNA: TGTGCCAGCAGTTGGAGCCGGGACAGCGAGCAGTACTTC; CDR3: CASSWSRDSEQYF
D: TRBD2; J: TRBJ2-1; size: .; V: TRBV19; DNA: TGTGCCACCAGGACTAGCGGTAGCTCCTACAATGAGCAGTTCTTC; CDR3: CATRTSGSSYNEQFF
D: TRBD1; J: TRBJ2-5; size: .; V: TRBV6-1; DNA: TGTGCCAGCAGGTCAGGGGGCGCGTGGGAGACCCAGTACTTC; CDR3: CASRSGGAWETQYF
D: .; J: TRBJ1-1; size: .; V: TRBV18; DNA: TGTGCCAGCTCACCCCCGACAGCTCGGAACACTGAAGCTTTCTTT; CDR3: CASSPPTARNTEAFF
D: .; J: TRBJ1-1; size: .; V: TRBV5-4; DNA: TGTGCCAGCAGCCCCCAACCGGGAGGGAACACTGAAGCTTTCTTT; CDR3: CASSPQPGGNTEAFF
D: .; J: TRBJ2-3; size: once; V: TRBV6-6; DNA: TGTGCCACCTCAACCAAGGGGGTGGAGGTTGATACGCAGTATTTT; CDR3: CATSTKGVEVDTQYF
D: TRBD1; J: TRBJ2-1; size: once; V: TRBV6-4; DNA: TGTGCCAGCAGTGTATTAGGAGGGACAGGGGTCAACAATGAGCAGTTCTTC; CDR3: CASSVLGGTGVNNEQFF
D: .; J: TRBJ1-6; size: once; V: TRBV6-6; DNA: TGTGCCAGCAGCCCCAGCGGGACGAATAATTCACCCCTCCACTTT; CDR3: CASSPSGTNNSPLHF
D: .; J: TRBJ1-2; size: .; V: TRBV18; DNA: TGTGCCAGCTCGTCAGACTATGGCTACACCTTC; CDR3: CASSSDYGYTF
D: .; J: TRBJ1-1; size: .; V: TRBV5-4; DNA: TGTGCCAGCAGTCGGGTCCGGGGGGGTTTCTCTGAAGCTTTCTTT; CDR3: CASSRVRGGFSEAFF
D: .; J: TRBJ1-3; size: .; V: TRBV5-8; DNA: TGTGCCAGCAGAACCCAGGGGTACTCTGGAAACACCATATATTTT; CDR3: CASRTQGYSGNTIYF
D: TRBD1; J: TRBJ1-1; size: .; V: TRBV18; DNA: TGTGCCAGCTCACCCGGGACAGGGACGAACACTGAAGCTTTCTTT; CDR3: CASSPGTGTNTEAFF
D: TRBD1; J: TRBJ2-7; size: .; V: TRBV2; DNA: TGTGCCAGCAGGGAAGACCAGGGGGCAGGATACGAGCAGTACTTC; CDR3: CASREDQGAGYEQYF
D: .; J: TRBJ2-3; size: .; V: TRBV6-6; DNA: TGTGCCAGCAGTTACTCAGGGGGTACAGATACGCAGTATTTT; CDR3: CASSYSGGTDTQYF
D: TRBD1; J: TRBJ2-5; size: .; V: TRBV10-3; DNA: TGTGCCACCGCCCCGACGTGGGACAGGGTTGAGGAGACCCAGTACTTC; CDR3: CATAPTWDRVEETQYF
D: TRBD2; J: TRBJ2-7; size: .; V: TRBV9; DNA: TGTGCCAGCAGCGTAAACCCGGGACTAGCGGGTCTCTACGAGCAGTACTTC; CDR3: CASSVNPGLAGLYEQYF
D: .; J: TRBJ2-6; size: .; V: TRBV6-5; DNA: TGTGCCATCCGCTCTGGGGCCAACGTCCTGACTTTC; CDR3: CAIRSGANVLTF
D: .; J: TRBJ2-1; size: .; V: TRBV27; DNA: TGTGCCAGCAGAGATTACAGGTACAATGAGCAGTTCTTC; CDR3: CASRDYRYNEQFF
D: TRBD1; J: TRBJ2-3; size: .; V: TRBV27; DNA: TGTGCCAGCAGTTTATCTAGAGGGACAGGGGGAACGCGCACAGATACGCAGTATTTT; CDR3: CASSLSRGTGGTRTDTQYF
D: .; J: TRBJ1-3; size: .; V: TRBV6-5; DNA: TGTGCCACCCGCGGGGCGGCTTATTCTGGAAACACCATATATTTT; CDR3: CATRGAAYSGNTIYF
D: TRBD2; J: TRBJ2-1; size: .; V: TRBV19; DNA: TGTGCCAGTAGTAGGCGGGAGGGGTACAATGAGCAGTTCTTC; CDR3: CASSRREGYNEQFF
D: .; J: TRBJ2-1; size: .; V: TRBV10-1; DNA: TGCGCCAGCAGTGATCCACAGGGAGTCGATGAGCAGTTCTTC; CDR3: CASSDPQGVDEQFF
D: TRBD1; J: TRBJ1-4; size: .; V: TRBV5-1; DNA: TGCGCCAGCAGCCCGGGACAGGGGGGAGGAAGAGGTGAAAAACTGTTTTTT; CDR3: CASSPGQGGGRGEKLFF
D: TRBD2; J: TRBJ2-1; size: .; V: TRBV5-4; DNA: TGTGCCAGCAGCCCGGGTGCACTAGCGGGAGGGCCCAATGAGCAGTTCTTC; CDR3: CASSPGALAGGPNEQFF
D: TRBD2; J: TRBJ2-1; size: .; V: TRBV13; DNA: TGTGCCAGCAGCTTGAGCGGGAGGGGGTACAATGAGCAGTTCTTC; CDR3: CASSLSGRGYNEQFF
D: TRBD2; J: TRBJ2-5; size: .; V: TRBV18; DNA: TGTGCCAGCTCACCAACTAGCGGGACAGAGACCCAGTACTTC; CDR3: CASSPTSGTETQYF
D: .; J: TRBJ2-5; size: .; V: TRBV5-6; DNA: TGTGCCAGCAACCTGAGGCAGATCCAAGAGACCCAGTACTTC; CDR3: CASNLRQIQETQYF